These 21 T cell receptor beta chains were all obtained from the same sample, sequenced in a study of T cells in localized non-small cell lung cancer. The protocol was immunoSEQ multiplex PCR, while the TCRdb copy is restricted to in-frame clones and leaves out a portion. The sample holds tens of thousands of clones, about four fifths seen once. Sequenced here: peripheral blood mononuclear cells, sampled before any cancer treatment. Receptors were obtained from a man aged 40 to 70 with stage III lung adenocarcinoma.

This chain connects TRBV19 to TRBJ1-5; 7 nucleotides align to TRBD1. CDR3 size: 17 residues. V shed 5 bases and J 0 bases; nucleotides not matched to a gene: 10. CDR1 LNHDA and CDR2 SQIVND come from the germline V gene (reference sequence). The CDR3 loop reads CASSFRTGQHSNQPQHF. In DNA, the CDR3 is TGTGCCAGTAGTTTCCGGACGGGACAGCATAGCAATCAGCCCCAGCATTTT.

The chain combines TRBV15 with TRBJ2-7, with D tentatively TRBD1 (6 bases). From germline, CDR1 is LNHNV and CDR2 YYDKDF (reference sequence). V lost 2 bases and J 4 bases, leaving 12 bases between the germline ends. This CDR3 spans 14 amino acids. The CDR3 region is CATSRQGLDYEQYF. The CDR3 DNA reads TGTGCCACCAGCAGACAGGGGTTGGATTACGAGCAGTACTTC.

The genes are TRBV6-5 and TRBJ2-1; D gene uncertain. Germline V CDR1 and CDR2: MNHEY, SVGAGI. The CDR3 runs to 14 residues. Trimming removed 2 bases at V and 4 bases at J, with 9 bases between. The CDR3 is CASSYLTVYNEQFF. DNA of the CDR3: TGTGCCAGCAGTTACCTCACGGTATACAATGAGCAGTTCTTC.

The V and J genes are TRBV14 and TRBJ1-5; perhaps TRBD1 as D (5 bases). V lost 4 bases and J 9 bases, leaving 13 bases between the germline ends. This CDR3 comprises 13 residues. Per germline, CDR1 SGHDN and CDR2 FVKESK. Here the CDR3 reads CASSPREGWPQHF. CDR3 nucleotide sequence: TGTGCCAGCAGCCCCCGGGAGGGGTGGCCCCAGCATTTT.

This clone was found a few times. This sequence joins TRBV30 and TRBJ2-2; a possible D gene is TRBD2 (6 bases). Germline CDR1 and CDR2: GTSNPN and SVGIG (reference sequence). The CDR3 consists of 12 residues. In nucleotides, the CDR3 is TGTGCACGGGAGTGGGGCAACGGGGAGCTGTTTTTT. Amino acid sequence: CAREWGNGELFF.

The chain joins TRBV29-1 to TRBJ2-1; TRBD1 matches at 7 bases. The ends lost 3 bases at V and 4 bases at J; junction bases unmatched: 9. CDR3 size: 15 residues. Germline V gene lookup returns CDR1 SQVTM and CDR2 ANQGSEA. The CDR3 region is CSVEVATGPYNEQFF. The CDR3 DNA reads as TGCAGCGTTGAGGTTGCGACAGGGCCTTACAATGAGCAGTTCTTC.

V usage is TRBV19 and J usage is TRBJ2-7, with 8 positions matching TRBD1. The germline gives CDR1 LNHDA, CDR2 SQIVND (reference sequence). This CDR3 contains 14 residues. V shed 5 bases and J 3 bases; nucleotides not matched to a gene: 6. The CDR3, as DNA: TGTGCCAGTAGTTCTACAGGGGGAGTCTACGAGCAGTACTTC. Protein sequence: CASSSTGGVYEQYF.

The genes are TRBV19 and TRBJ2-3; D remains ambiguous. The CDR3 loop spans 16 amino acids. From germline, CDR1 is LNHDA and CDR2 SQIVND (reference sequence). V was trimmed by 0 bases and J by 0 bases, leaving 10 bases between them. The DNA of the CDR3 is TGTGCCAGTAGTATAGATCACGGATCTAGCACAGATACGCAGTATTTT. It is translated as CASSIDHGSSTDTQYF.

V gene TRBV5-4 combines with J gene TRBJ1-2; 7 bases match TRBD1. V lost 3 bases and J lost 2; bases outside the gene matches: 7. The CDR3 contains 15 residues. In germline, CDR1 is SGHNT, CDR2 YYREEE (reference sequence). In DNA, the CDR3 is TGTGCCAGCAGCTCGTTGTGGGACAGCAACTATGGCTACACCTTC. Translating it yields CASSSLWDSNYGYTF. The variable domain in full, completed from reference TRBV5-4 and TRBJ1-2, reads ETGVTQSPTHLIKTRGQQVTLRCSSQSGHNTVSWYQQALGQGPQFIFQYYREEENGRGNFPPRFSGLQFPNYSSELNVNALELDDSALYLCASSSLWDSNYGYTFGSGTRLTVV.

The chain joins TRBV18 to TRBJ1-1, with D perhaps TRBD1 (5 bases). CDR1 and CDR2 (germline): KGHSH, LQKENI. The CDR3 totals 14 residues. V shed 4 bases and J shed 1 base, with 10 bases lying between them. Here the CDR3 DNA reads TGTGCCAGCTCACTATCGACAGAGAACACTGAAGCTTTCTTT. Translating it yields CASSLSTENTEAFF.

V and J are TRBV6-5 and TRBJ1-2; TRBD1 aligns across 7 bases. This CDR3 contains 15 residues. Germline CDR1 is MNHEY and CDR2 is SVGAGI. The V gene end was trimmed by 6 bases and the J gene end by 2 bases; junction bases not matched to a gene: 9. The CDR3 DNA reads as TGTGCCAGCAGGGGCCTCGGGACAGACAACTATGGCTACACCTTC. Translated: CASRGLGTDNYGYTF.

In this sample, this clone turned up once. The gene calls are TRBV9 and TRBJ2-5; D is uncertain. The CDR3 runs 14 residues. Germline values: CDR1 SGDLS, CDR2 YYNGEE. V lost 1 base, J lost 2 bases, and 9 bases lay in between. As DNA, the CDR3 is TGTGCCAGCAGCGTATCAGTCAGGCAAGAGACCCAGTACTTC. Its translation: CASSVSVRQETQYF.

The rearrangement uses TRBV6-1 and TRBJ1-6, with 7 bases matching TRBD1. Trimming took 6 bases from V and 9 from J; bases not matched to a gene: 8. The length of the CDR3 is 14 residues. Germline CDR1 and CDR2: MNHNS and SASEGT. DNA for the CDR3: TGTGCCAGCAGATTAGGGACAGCCTCTTCACCCCTCCACTTT. This codes for CASRLGTASSPLHF.

The chain recombines TRBV2 with TRBJ2-7; D tentatively reads TRBD1 or TRBD2 (7 bases each). The CDR3 runs to 13 residues. V was shortened by 3 bases and J by 6 bases, with 12 bases between the two germline ends. Germline CDR1 is SNHLY and CDR2 is FYNNEI. CDR3 protein: CASSDPRGGEQYF. DNA for the CDR3: TGTGCCAGCAGTGATCCCAGGGGGGGCGAGCAGTACTTC.

This clone has just a few counts. This chain uses TRBV27 with TRBJ2-1; 7 bases agree with TRBD2. Germline lookup yields CDR1 MNHEY and CDR2 SMNVEV (reference sequence). This CDR3 spans 15 amino acids. V lost 5 bases and J lost 4; bases outside the gene matches: 8. This CDR3 is CASSLYGGNYNEQFF. Written as DNA, the CDR3 is TGTGCCAGCAGTCTGTACGGGGGGAATTACAATGAGCAGTTCTTC.

The chain employs TRBV6-6 and TRBJ2-1; 7 nucleotides agree with TRBD2. Germline CDR1 reads MNHNY; CDR2 reads SVGAGI (reference sequence). J was trimmed by 4 bases and V by 2 bases; bases with no gene match: 2. CDR3 size: 14 residues. The CDR3 DNA reads as TGTGCCAGCAGTTACGAGCGGGGTTACAATGAGCAGTTCTTC. Translating it yields CASSYERGYNEQFF.

This clone was seen once. The chain is built from TRBV5-1 and TRBJ1-2; a possible D gene is TRBD1 (5 bases). The V end was cut by 2 bases, the J end by 2 bases, with 7 bases between. Germline CDR1 reads SGHRS; CDR2 reads YFSETQ. The CDR3 is 13 residues long. DNA of the CDR3: TGCGCCAGCAGCTTCGACAGCAACTATGGCTACACCTTC. It specifies CASSFDSNYGYTF.

This chain connects TRBV29-1 to TRBJ2-5; D is possibly TRBD1 (5 bases). V was trimmed by 0 bases and J by 2 bases, leaving 10 bases between them. The CDR3 sequence is 14 residues long. Germline V gene sequence: CDR1 SQVTM, CDR2 ANQGSEA. CDR3 residues: CSVEDLTEQETQYF. The CDR3 DNA follows: TGCAGCGTTGAAGATTTGACAGAGCAAGAGACCCAGTACTTC.

The V gene is TRBV14, the J gene TRBJ2-1; 13 positions agree with TRBD2. Germline trimming cut 4 bases from V and 0 bases from J; bases unmatched to any gene: 6. Germline V lookup: CDR1 SGHDN, CDR2 FVKESK. The CDR3 covers 18 residues. The CDR3 DNA reads TGTGCCAGCAGCCGCCCACTAGCGGGGGGGAGCTCCTACAATGAGCAGTTCTTC. Its translation is CASSRPLAGGSSYNEQFF.

The chain is built from TRBV28 and TRBJ2-7; D is possibly TRBD2 (5 bases). The CDR3 is 15 residues long. The V end was cut by 6 bases, the J end by 1 base, with 16 bases between. CDR1 and CDR2 (germline): MDHEN, SYDVKM. As DNA, the CDR3 is TGTGCCAGCAGCTCTCCCGGGGAAGGATCCTACGAGCAGTACTTC. Translation gives CASSSPGEGSYEQYF.

The rearrangement links TRBV15 to TRBJ2-3, with TRBD1 identical over 7 bases. Unmatched junction bases numbered 5, after V lost 4 bases and J lost 4 bases. The CDR3 sequence is 14 residues long. Germline CDR1 LNHNV, CDR2 YYDKDF (reference sequence). CDR3 sequence (DNA): TGTGCCACCAGCAACAGGGGTGGGGCAGATACGCAGTATTTT. As protein: CATSNRGGADTQYF.